Detailed here is one T cell receptor (beta chain). Antigen specificity is unknown. Recipients boosted at about 4 weeks or about 12 weeks are pooled. The sample comes from a study of T cell responses to AZD1222 COVID-19 vaccine. The study's findings and limits: Spike-spanning, vaccine-associated CD4 TCRs were dominant at 160-218 and 743-854. AZD1222 recipients seropositive at baseline numbered only six or seven. Females outnumbered males among donors, who were mostly white British; clonal diversity was possibly underestimated.

Data came from immunoSEQ multiplex PCR; TCRdb stores just in-frame clones and leaves some out. The repertoire has 99,000 or so clones, roughly nine tenths of them found once; the top ten carry about 40%. The CDR3 runs 14 residues. The V segment lost 10 bases and the J segment 6 bases; nucleotides outside the gene matches: 11. The germline V gene has CDR1 MNHEY and CDR2 SVGAGI. The rearrangement joins TRBV6-5 to TRBJ2-1; 8 bases are a match to TRBD1. This receptor was taken from an adult who received the AZD1222 COVID-19 vaccine. The specimen comprised peripheral blood, sampled 28 days after the second AZD1222 dose. The CDR3 sequence is CATHDRGWSNEQFF. The CDR3 DNA reads TGTGCCACTCATGACAGGGGATGGAGCAATGAGCAGTTCTTC.